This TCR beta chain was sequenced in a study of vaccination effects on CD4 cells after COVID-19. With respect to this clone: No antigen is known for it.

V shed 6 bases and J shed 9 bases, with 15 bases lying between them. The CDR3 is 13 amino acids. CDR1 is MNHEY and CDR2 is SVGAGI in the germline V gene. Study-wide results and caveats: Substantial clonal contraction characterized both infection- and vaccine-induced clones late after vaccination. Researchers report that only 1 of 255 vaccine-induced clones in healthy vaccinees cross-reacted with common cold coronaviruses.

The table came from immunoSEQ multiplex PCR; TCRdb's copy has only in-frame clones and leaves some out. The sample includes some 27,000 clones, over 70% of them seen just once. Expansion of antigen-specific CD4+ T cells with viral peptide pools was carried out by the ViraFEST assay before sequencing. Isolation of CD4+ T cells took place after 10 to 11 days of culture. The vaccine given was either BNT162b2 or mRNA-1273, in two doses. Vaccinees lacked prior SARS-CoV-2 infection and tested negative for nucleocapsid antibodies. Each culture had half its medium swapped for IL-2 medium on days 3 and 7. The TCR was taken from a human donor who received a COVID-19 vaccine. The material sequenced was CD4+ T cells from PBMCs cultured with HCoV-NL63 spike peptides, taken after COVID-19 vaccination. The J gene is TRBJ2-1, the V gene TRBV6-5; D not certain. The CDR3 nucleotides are TGTGCCAGCAGCGCTATATGGGGTGGTGAGCAGTTCTTC. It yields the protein CASSAIWGGEQFF.